Presented here are 10 T cell receptor beta chains from one specimen sequenced in a study of cytomegalovirus exposure and HLA in healthy donors (TCRdb year 2017). Library preparation was by the immunoSEQ multiplex PCR assay. A mixture of 60 forward primers for TCR Vbeta segments and 13 reverse primers for TCR Jbeta segments was used in the multiplex PCR. What TCRdb holds here is the immuneACCESS table cut down to in-frame rearrangements. Part of the clones is not present; checked against another copy, under half of the missing clones reflect an unresolved V gene, and the others are unexplained. A total of approximately 30,000 clones appear in this sample, about 70% of them only once. The top ten hold 9.5% to 13% of the sample. Sequenced input: PBMCs. These receptors came from a man aged 35-49 years in good health and CMV-seropositive.

This chain links TRBV5-1 with TRBJ1-4, with 10 positions matching TRBD1. CDR3 length equals 14 residues. From germline, CDR1 is SGHRS and CDR2 YFSETQ. The ends lost 4 bases at V and 7 bases at J; junction bases unmatched: 4. The CDR3 nucleotides are TGCGCCAGCAGCCCCGGACAGGGGGGTGAAAAACTGTTTTTT. Protein product: CASSPGQGGEKLFF. The full variable domain, completed using reference TRBV5-1 and TRBJ1-4, is KAGVTQTPRYLIKTRGQQVTLSCSPISGHRSVSWYQQTPGQGLQFLFEYFSETQRNKGNFPGRFSGRQFSNSRSEMNVSTLELGDSALYLCASSPGQGGEKLFFGSGTQLSVL.

This clone came up a few times. This chain uses TRBV5-8 with TRBJ2-3, with D perhaps matching TRBD1 (6 bases). The CDR3 has 13 residues. In germline, CDR1 is SGHTS, CDR2 YDEGEE. V was pared by 0 bases and J by 6 bases, with 8 bases between. The CDR3 region is CASSLGQGDTQYF. The CDR3 DNA sequence: TGTGCCAGCAGCTTGGGGCAGGGGGATACGCAGTATTTT.

The chain links TRBV14 to TRBJ2-3; D gene uncertain. Germline assignment: CDR1 SGHDN and CDR2 FVKESK. The CDR3 has 16 residues. V lost 0 bases and J lost 0, with 10 bases in between. The CDR3 DNA is TGTGCCAGCAGCCAAGATCACTTCTCTAGCACAGATACGCAGTATTTT. This translates into CASSQDHFSSTDTQYF.

This clone has only one observation. The rearrangement uses TRBV5-1 and TRBJ2-5; 12 positions agree with TRBD2. The V gene's germline CDR1 is SGHRS and CDR2 YFSETQ. The CDR3 runs 15 residues. The junction had 6 bases not matched to a gene; V was cut back by 0 bases and J by 9 bases. The CDR3 DNA is TGCGCCAGCAGCTTGGAGGCTAGCGGGGGGGTGGCCCAGTACTTC. This encodes CASSLEASGGVAQYF.

The table lists this clone with a few counts. The chain has TRBV5-1 and TRBJ1-4, with D perhaps matching TRBD1 (6 bases). Germline CDR1 and CDR2: SGHRS and YFSETQ. The CDR3 contains 16 residues. Trimming pared 3 bases from V and 1 base from J, leaving 13 bases between. CDR3 sequence: CASSSEYRETNEKLFF. CDR3 DNA sequence: TGCGCCAGCAGCTCTGAATACAGGGAAACTAATGAAAAACTGTTTTTT.

For this clone: Additional DNA sequences in this sample encode the identical CDR3. The chain has TRBV18 and TRBJ2-7, with 12 nucleotides matching TRBD1. Germline V CDR1 and CDR2: KGHSH, LQKENI. This CDR3 spans 14 amino acids. The V segment lost 3 bases and the J segment 4 bases; nucleotides outside the gene matches: 1. CDR3 nucleotide sequence: TGTGCCAGCTCACCGGGACAGGGGGCTTACGAGCAGTACTTC. Encoded protein: CASSPGQGAYEQYF.

The chain carries TRBV10-3 and TRBJ1-1, with no clear D. Trimming removed 5 bases from V and 1 base from J, with 5 bases in between. The CDR3 spans 12 residues. Looked up from germline, CDR1 is ENHRY and CDR2 is SYGVKD. The CDR3 protein is CAISSGNTEAFF. DNA of the CDR3: TGTGCCATCAGTTCCGGGAACACTGAAGCTTTCTTT.

This clone was detected once. This chain uses TRBV7-9 with TRBJ2-1, with 12 bases that match TRBD2. Unmatched junction bases numbered 5, after V lost 8 bases and J lost 6 bases. The CDR3 runs 14 residues. CDR1 and CDR2 (germline): SEHNR, FQNEAQ (reference sequence). CDR3 loop: CASLTSGGTNEQFF. The CDR3 DNA reads TGTGCCAGCCTTACTAGCGGGGGGACCAATGAGCAGTTCTTC. The complete variable domain, with remaining parts taken from reference TRBV7-9 and TRBJ2-1, reads DTGVSQNPRHKITKRGQNVTFRCDPISEHNRLYWYRQTLGQGPEFLTYFQNEAQLEKSRLLSDRFSAERPKGSFSTLEIQRTEQGDSAMYLCASLTSGGTNEQFFGPGTRLTVL.

This clone appeared once. J is TRBJ2-5 and V is TRBV10-3; 8 positions match TRBD1. The germline gives CDR1 ENHRY, CDR2 SYGVKD. CDR3 length equals 15 residues. Trimming at V came to 2 bases and at J to 3 bases, leaving 5 bases not matched to a gene. CDR3 bases: TGTGCCATCAGTGAGGACAGGGGTCCCAAAGAGACCCAGTACTTC. Protein sequence: CAISEDRGPKETQYF.

The chain carries TRBV29-1 and TRBJ2-1, with 7 positions matching TRBD1. The CDR3 is 10 residues long. The germline V gene has CDR1 SQVTM and CDR2 ANQGSEA. V was clipped by 7 bases and J by 10 bases; unmatched bases: 4. The CDR3, as DNA: TGCAGCGCCCTAGGGGGCGAGCAGTTCTTC. As protein: CSALGGEQFF.